This T cell receptor (beta chain) emerged from a study of blood T cell repertoires in COVID-19. Study-wide context: The cDNA or gDNA used as material had been derived from T cells, B-cell-depleted T cells, or PBMCs.

The CDR3 covers 10 residues. V lost 6 bases and J 7 bases, leaving 4 bases between the germline ends. Profiled with immunoSEQ multiplex PCR; TCRdb holds only in-frame clones, not every one. This table has under 200,000 clones, 75% to 90% appearing once. Sequencing was performed on PBMCs or T cells enriched from blood (not recorded which). J is TRBJ2-1 and V is TRBV12-3 or TRBV12-4; D is unresolved. The receptor was derived from a woman between 55 and 75 years old who had recovered from COVID-19. CDR3: CASRQNEQFF. In DNA form, the CDR3 reads TGTGCCAGCAGACAAAATGAGCAGTTCTTC.